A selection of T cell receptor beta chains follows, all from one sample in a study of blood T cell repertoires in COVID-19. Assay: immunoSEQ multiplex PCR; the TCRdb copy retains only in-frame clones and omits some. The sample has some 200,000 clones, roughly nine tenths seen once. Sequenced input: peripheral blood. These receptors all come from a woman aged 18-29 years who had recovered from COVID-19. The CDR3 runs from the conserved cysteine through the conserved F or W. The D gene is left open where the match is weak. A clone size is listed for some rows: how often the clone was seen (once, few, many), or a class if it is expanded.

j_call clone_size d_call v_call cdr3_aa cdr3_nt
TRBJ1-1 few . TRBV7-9 CASSLARGGAFF TGTGCCAGCAGCTTAGCGCGGGGAGGGGCTTTCTTT
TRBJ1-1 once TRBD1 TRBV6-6 CASSTWDSWDTEAFF TGTGCCAGCAGTACATGGGACAGCTGGGACACTGAAGCTTTCTTT
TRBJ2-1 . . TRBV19 CASTTGYNEQFF TGTGCCAGTACAACTGGCTACAATGAGCAGTTCTTC
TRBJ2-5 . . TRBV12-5 CASAAGWVQETQYF TGTGCTAGTGCGGCGGGATGGGTGCAAGAGACCCAGTACTTC
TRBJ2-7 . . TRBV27 CASSPHGGSYEQYF TGTGCCAGCAGCCCCCATGGCGGCTCCTACGAGCAGTACTTC
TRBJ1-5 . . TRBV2 CASSAEGVGQPQHF TGTGCCAGCAGTGCGGAAGGGGTAGGTCAGCCCCAGCATTTT
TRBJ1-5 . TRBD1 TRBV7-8 CASSREATGARVNPQHF TGTGCCAGCAGCCGAGAAGCGACAGGGGCAAGGGTCAACCCCCAGCATTTT
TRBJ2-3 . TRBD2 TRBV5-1 CASSLAPWTSGSADTQYF TGCGCCAGCAGCTTGGCCCCTTGGACTAGCGGGAGCGCAGATACGCAGTATTTT
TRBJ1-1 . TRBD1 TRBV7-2 CASSAGGVAEAFF TGTGCCAGCAGTGCAGGGGGCGTCGCTGAAGCTTTCTTT
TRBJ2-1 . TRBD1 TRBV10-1 CASTRDSRSRGQFF TGCGCCAGCACCCGGGACAGCCGGTCTCGGGGGCAGTTCTTC
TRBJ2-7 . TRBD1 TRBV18 CASSLGTGNSYEQYF TGTGCCAGCTCTTTAGGGACAGGGAACTCCTACGAGCAGTACTTC
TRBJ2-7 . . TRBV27 CASSPDSESYEQYF TGTGCCAGCAGCCCAGACAGCGAATCCTACGAGCAGTACTTC
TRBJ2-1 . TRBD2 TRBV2 CASSGTGLADEQFF TGTGCCAGCAGTGGGACAGGACTAGCGGATGAGCAGTTCTTC
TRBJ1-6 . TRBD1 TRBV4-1 CASSQQTGMNSPLHF TGCGCCAGCAGCCAGCAGACAGGGATGAATTCACCCCTCCACTTT
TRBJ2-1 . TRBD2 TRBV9 CASSGSGGSYNEQFF TGTGCCAGCAGCGGAAGCGGGGGCTCCTACAATGAGCAGTTCTTC
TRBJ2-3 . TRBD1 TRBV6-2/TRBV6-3 CASSRDRVAATQYF TGTGCCAGCAGCCGGGACAGGGTAGCTGCTACGCAGTATTTT
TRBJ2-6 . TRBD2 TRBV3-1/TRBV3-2 CASSQEAGTSGRGGLIGANVLTF TGTGCCAGCAGCCAAGAGGCCGGGACTAGCGGGAGGGGTGGTTTAATTGGGGCCAACGTCCTGACTTTC